Below are 27 T cell receptor beta chains sequenced from a single sample in a study of T cell responses to AZD1222 COVID-19 vaccine (dated by TCRdb to the early 2020s). Per the publication, the time point label means: baseline before first vaccination. Libraries were prepared through the immunoSEQ multiplex PCR assay. The clones in this table, taken by TCRdb from immuneACCESS, are in-frame only. Not every clone is retained; where verified, under half of the shortfall comes from an unresolved V gene, and the cause of the rest is unknown. Recorded for this sample are 100,000 to 150,000 clones; around 89% of them occurred a single time. Together, the top ten hold approximately 4% of the sample. Specimen: peripheral blood, collected on day 0 of AZD1222 vaccination. The receptors originated from an adult in good health.

This chain joins TRBV19 and TRBJ2-2; 11 bases match TRBD2. Trimming at V came to 5 bases and at J to 2 bases, leaving 4 bases not matched to a gene. CDR3 size: 16 residues. Germline V lookup: CDR1 LNHDA, CDR2 SQIVND (reference sequence). This CDR3 is CASSFLAGGNTGELFF. CDR3 in DNA: TGTGCCAGTAGTTTTCTAGCGGGAGGAAACACCGGGGAGCTGTTTTTT.

The CDR3 coding sequence is TGTGCCAGCAGCCTGAGGTGGGACACCGTCTATGGCTACACCTTC. Its translation: CASSLRWDTVYGYTF. This chain links TRBV5-5 with TRBJ1-2; a possible D gene is TRBD1 (6 bases). V lost 4 bases, J lost 4 bases, and 17 bases lay in between. The CDR3 extends over 15 amino acids. Germline assignment: CDR1 SGHKS and CDR2 YYEKEE (reference sequence).

The V and J genes are TRBV28 and TRBJ1-5, with D possibly being TRBD1 (5 bases). V was cut by 8 bases and J by 2 bases, with 16 bases left in between. The CDR3 is 15 residues long. Germline CDR1 MDHEN, CDR2 SYDVKM. CDR3 DNA: TGTGCCAGCCTACAGGACGGACGGGGCAATCAGCCCCAGCATTTT. Encoded protein: CASLQDGRGNQPQHF.

V usage is TRBV7-9 and J usage is TRBJ2-5, with D possibly matching TRBD1 (5 bases). This CDR3 has 14 amino acids. Looked up from germline, CDR1 is SEHNR and CDR2 is FQNEAQ (reference sequence). Trimming stripped 5 bases from V and 4 bases from J, with 14 bases between. The CDR3 protein is CASSPQVTRETQYF. DNA for the CDR3: TGTGCCAGCAGCCCACAGGTTACTCGAGAGACCCAGTACTTC.

This sequence joins TRBV18 and TRBJ1-6; D not resolved. The CDR3 length is 17 residues. Trimming left V 5 bases short and J 5 bases short, with 19 bases between. Germline V lookup: CDR1 KGHSH, CDR2 LQKENI. The chain's CDR3 is CASSASIGPSNNSPLHF. CDR3 DNA sequence: TGTGCCAGCTCAGCCTCCATCGGACCGTCTAATAATTCACCCCTCCACTTT.

This sequence joins TRBV6-2 or TRBV6-3 and TRBJ2-3; D may be TRBD1 (5 bases). In germline, CDR1 is MNHEY, CDR2 SVGEGT. The CDR3 is 14 amino acids. Trimming removed 4 bases at V and 1 base at J, with 9 bases between. CDR3 amino acids: CASSLQVGTDTQYF. CDR3 bases: TGTGCCAGCAGTTTACAGGTGGGCACAGATACGCAGTATTTT.

The chain uses TRBV25-1 and TRBJ2-7, with 7 positions matching TRBD1. This CDR3 is built from 14 residues. With 0 bases clipped from V and 4 bases from J, the junction kept 3 bases outside the gene matches. Germline V gene data show CDR1 as MGHDK and CDR2 as SYGVNS. CDR3 in amino acids: CASSEYDREYEQYF. CDR3 in DNA: TGTGCCAGCAGTGAATACGACAGGGAGTACGAGCAGTACTTC.

The chain uses TRBV9 and TRBJ1-1; possible D gene TRBD1, 6 bases. Germline CDR1 and CDR2: SGDLS and YYNGEE. The germline V and J ends were trimmed by 0 bases and 1 base, with 19 bases remaining between them. CDR3 length: 18 amino acids. This CDR3 reads CASSVEGGGGFGNTEAFF. DNA for the CDR3: TGTGCCAGCAGCGTAGAGGGAGGGGGAGGTTTTGGGAACACTGAAGCTTTCTTT.

The chain joins TRBV19 to TRBJ2-7, with 11 positions matching TRBD1. There are 16 residues in the CDR3. Germline V gene data show CDR1 as LNHDA and CDR2 as SQIVND (reference sequence). V lost 4 bases and J lost 3; bases outside the gene matches: 8. The CDR3 loop is CASSNQGQGGLYEQYF. DNA for the CDR3: TGTGCCAGTAGTAACCAGGGACAGGGGGGCCTCTACGAGCAGTACTTC.

The V and J genes are TRBV7-6 and TRBJ2-1, with D possibly TRBD2 on 6 matching bases. CDR3 length: 15 residues. From germline, CDR1 is SGHVS and CDR2 FNYEAQ. Trimming pared 5 bases from V and 0 bases from J, leaving 11 bases between. CDR3 sequence (DNA): TGTGCCAGCAGCCCAGCCGGGGGCTCCTACAATGAGCAGTTCTTC. Its translation is CASSPAGGSYNEQFF. The whole variable domain, remainder taken from reference TRBV7-6 and TRBJ2-1, is GAGVSQSPRYKVTKRGQDVALRCDPISGHVSLYWYRQALGQGPEFLTYFNYEAQQDKSGLPNDRFSAERPEGSISTLTIQRTEQRDSAMYRCASSPAGGSYNEQFFGPGTRLTVL.

The chain employs TRBV9 and TRBJ1-5; possibly TRBD1 for D (5 bases). The CDR3 totals 13 residues. The V gene's germline CDR1 is SGDLS and CDR2 YYNGEE. V dropped 0 bases and J dropped 6 bases, with 7 bases sitting between them. This chain's CDR3 is CASSVGGSQPQHF. The CDR3 DNA is TGTGCCAGCAGCGTAGGGGGGAGTCAGCCCCAGCATTTT.

The chain couples TRBV10-3 to TRBJ2-1; 11 bases are a match to TRBD2. The germline V gene has CDR1 ENHRY and CDR2 SYGVKD. This CDR3 is built from 15 residues. The junction had 8 bases not matched to a gene; V was cut back by 5 bases and J by 8 bases. The CDR3 loop reads CAISPTSGSFYEQFF. The CDR3 DNA reads as TGTGCCATCAGTCCTACTAGCGGGAGTTTTTATGAGCAGTTCTTC.

The CDR3 coding sequence is TGTGCCAGCAGCGTAGCCAATGCCGGTAATGAAAAACTGTTTTTT. Translation: CASSVANAGNEKLFF. The chain uses TRBV9 and TRBJ1-4, with no clear D. Germline assignment: CDR1 SGDLS and CDR2 YYNGEE. V was cut by 0 bases and J by 4 bases, with 10 bases left in between. This CDR3 is built from 15 residues.

The chain recombines TRBV9 with TRBJ2-7, with a tentative D call TRBD2 (6 bases). CDR1 is SGDLS and CDR2 is YYNGEE in the germline V gene. Trimming cost V 0 bases and J 3 bases, with 13 bases left between them. This CDR3 spans 15 amino acids. CDR3 sequence reads: CASSVGRGNLYEQYF. CDR3 in DNA: TGTGCCAGCAGCGTAGGGCGGGGCAACCTCTACGAGCAGTACTTC. Combining the CDR3 with reference TRBV9 and TRBJ2-7 gives the whole variable domain DSGVTQTPKHLITATGQRVTLRCSPRSGDLSVYWYQQSLDQGLQFLIQYYNGEERAKGNILERFSAQQFPDLHSELNLSSLELGDSALYFCASSVGRGNLYEQYFGPGTRLTVT.

This clone was counted a single time. The J gene is TRBJ1-2, the V gene TRBV12-3 or TRBV12-4; D is unclear. The CDR3 has 12 amino acids. V gave up 9 bases and J gave up 4 bases, with 12 bases separating them. This CDR3 reads CASHRDFYGYTF. The CDR3 nucleotides are TGTGCCAGTCATAGGGATTTCTATGGCTACACCTTC.

In this sample, this clone turned up once. The chain uses TRBV11-3 and TRBJ2-5, with 8 bases matching TRBD2. Trimming removed 9 bases from V and 2 bases from J; junction bases left unmatched: 8. Germline V gives CDR1 SGHNT, CDR2 YENEEA. The CDR3 is 14 amino acids. CDR3 DNA sequence: TGTGCCAGTAAGCGGGGGACGAAACAAGAGACCCAGTACTTC. Encoded protein: CASKRGTKQETQYF.

The chain has TRBV6-5 and TRBJ1-2, with D uncertain. Deletions cut 0 bases from V and 5 bases from J, with 10 bases between. CDR1 is MNHEY, CDR2 SVGAGI, per germline. This CDR3 has 14 residues. Here the CDR3 DNA reads TGTGCCAGCAGTTACTCCCGCAGCGGGTATGGCTACACCTTC. Encoded protein: CASSYSRSGYGYTF.

This sequence joins TRBV2 and TRBJ1-2; D unclear. V shed 3 bases and J shed 0 bases, with 11 bases lying between them. This CDR3 has 15 residues. CDR1 is SNHLY, CDR2 FYNNEI, per germline. CDR3 amino acids: CASSDGRLTNYGYTF. The CDR3 DNA is TGTGCCAGCAGTGACGGAAGGTTAACTAACTATGGCTACACCTTC.

CDR3 nucleotides: TGTGCCAGCAGTGAAAGATACACTGAAGCTTTCTTT. Protein sequence: CASSERYTEAFF. The rearrangement links TRBV6-1 to TRBJ1-1; D unresolved. CDR1 and CDR2 from the germline V gene are MNHNS and SASEGT. V was shortened by 2 bases and J by 3 bases, with 4 bases between the two germline ends. The length of the CDR3 is 12 residues.

The chain's CDR3 is CASSHAPGQESNQPQHF. The DNA of the CDR3 is TGTGCCAGCAGCCACGCGCCGGGACAGGAGAGCAATCAGCCCCAGCATTTT. The chain uses TRBV7-9 and TRBJ1-5; 8 bases match TRBD1. The CDR3 has 17 residues. With 5 bases clipped from V and 1 base from J, the junction kept 10 bases outside the gene matches. Germline assignment: CDR1 SEHNR and CDR2 FQNEAQ (reference sequence).

Of note for this clone: A read error may produce the germline difference seen at one junction end. The rearrangement links TRBV7-9 to TRBJ2-7; D not certain. The germline V gene encodes CDR1 SEHNR and CDR2 FQNEAQ (reference sequence). The CDR3 covers 12 residues. In DNA form, the CDR3 reads TGTGCCAGCAGCTTAGACGCCGTTGCAGAGGACTTC. Its translation: CASSLDAVAEDF.

The chain has TRBV2 and TRBJ1-2, with D perhaps TRBD1 (5 bases). The germline gives CDR1 SNHLY, CDR2 FYNNEI. V lost 7 bases, J lost 8 bases, and 17 bases lay in between. The CDR3 totals 13 residues. DNA of the CDR3: TGTGCCAGCACCCAGACAGTGCTATTGGGCTACACCTTC. Its protein is CASTQTVLLGYTF. Supplemented by reference TRBV2 and TRBJ1-2, the full variable domain reads EPEVTQTPSHQVTQMGQEVILRCVPISNHLYFYWYRQILGQKVEFLVSFYNNEISEKSEIFDDQFSVERPDGSNFTLKIRSTKLEDSAMYFCASTQTVLLGYTFGSGTRLTVV.

V usage is TRBV10-3 and J usage is TRBJ1-2, with TRBD1 identical over 10 bases. Germline CDR1 is ENHRY and CDR2 is SYGVKD. With 6 bases clipped from V and 10 bases from J, the junction kept 8 bases outside the gene matches. The CDR3 consists of 13 residues. The CDR3 reads CAISGDRGRLYTF. The CDR3 DNA sequence: TGTGCCATCAGCGGAGACAGGGGGCGCCTCTACACCTTC.

The chain carries TRBV28 and TRBJ2-3, with TRBD2 matching over 12 bases. The V segment lost 2 bases and the J segment 6 bases; nucleotides outside the gene matches: 12. The CDR3 totals 18 residues. Germline-derived CDR1 and CDR2 are MDHEN and SYDVKM. This chain's CDR3 is CASSLNPGLAGFTDTQYF. In nucleotides, the CDR3 is TGTGCCAGCAGTTTAAATCCCGGACTAGCGGGATTTACGGATACGCAGTATTTT.

The J gene is TRBJ1-2, the V gene TRBV28; D gene unclear. Germline V gives CDR1 MDHEN, CDR2 SYDVKM. This CDR3 region has 12 residues. V shed 5 bases and J shed 4 bases, with 8 bases lying between them. This CDR3 reads CASSLLGYGYTF. The CDR3 DNA sequence: TGTGCCAGCAGTCTCCTCGGCTATGGCTACACCTTC.

The CDR3 protein is CASSAGTGIQPQHF. CDR3 coding DNA: TGCGCCAGCAGTGCCGGGACAGGGATTCAGCCCCAGCATTTT. The chain employs TRBV10-2 and TRBJ1-5; TRBD1 agrees at 9 bases. Trimming removed 4 bases from V and 6 bases from J; junction bases left unmatched: 4. The CDR3 is 14 amino acids. Per germline, CDR1 WSHSY and CDR2 SAAADI.

The V gene is TRBV4-3, the J gene TRBJ1-6; 7 nucleotides align to TRBD1. J was trimmed by 8 bases and V by 1 base; bases with no gene match: 8. Looked up from germline, CDR1 is LGHNA and CDR2 is YSLEER. The CDR3 has 16 residues. The CDR3 DNA reads TGCGCCAGCAGCCAAGGTACAGGGGAGTGGGATTCACCCCTCCACTTT. Translation: CASSQGTGEWDSPLHF.